These 31 T cell receptor beta chains originate from one sample sequenced in a study of T cells after yellow fever vaccination. TCRdb recomputed calls from the 5' RACE reads with MiXCR, one row per CDR3 protein. This sample has a few hundred thousand distinct CDR3 sequences; roughly 17% occur once, and the top ten carry approximately 15%. Sequencing used PBMCs, obtained about 5 days after the first yellow fever vaccination. These receptors all stem from a young man who received the YFV17D yellow fever vaccine.

This clonotype was seen only a few times. The CDR3 bases are TGCAGTGCATCGGGGGGCGAAGGGAAAAGAGCTTTCTTT. Encoded protein: CSASGGEGKRAFF. This rearrangement joins TRBV20-1 to TRBJ1-1, with D perhaps matching TRBD1 (6 bases). V was trimmed by 6 bases and J by 10 bases, leaving 21 bases between them. The CDR3 spans 13 residues. Per germline, CDR1 DFQATT and CDR2 SNEGSKA (reference sequence).

This clonotype was detected a few times. The chain employs TRBV4-2 and TRBJ2-5; D is uncertain. This CDR3 has 15 residues. Trimming pared 0 bases from V and 4 bases from J, leaving 12 bases between. Germline V lookup: CDR1 LGHNA, CDR2 YNFKEQ. CDR3 nucleotides: TGTGCCAGCAGCCAAGATAGTCGGGCAGCAGAGACCCAGTACTTC. Translation: CASSQDSRAAETQYF.

This clonotype was detected only a few times. The chain links TRBV4-2 to TRBJ1-2, with no clear D. Germline loops: CDR1 LGHNA, CDR2 YNFKEQ. CDR3 length: 15 amino acids. Trimming removed 4 bases from V and 6 bases from J, with 18 bases in between. CDR3 nucleotide sequence: TGTGCCAGCAGCCGATCCAAGGACGGCAGGCATGGCTACACCTTC. Its protein is CASSRSKDGRHGYTF.

The chain couples TRBV5-4 to TRBJ2-5; TRBD2 matches 11 bases. The CDR3 is made up of 16 amino acids. V gave up 3 bases and J gave up 5 bases; unmatched junction bases: 9. Germline V CDR1 and CDR2: SGHNT, YYREEE (reference sequence). CDR3 sequence: CASSSGDSGGEETQYF. DNA of the CDR3: TGTGCCAGCAGCTCCGGTGATAGCGGGGGGGAGGAGACCCAGTACTTC.

This clonotype was counted a few times. The chain joins TRBV5-6 to TRBJ2-2, with 9 nucleotides matching TRBD1. The ends lost 3 bases at V and 6 bases at J; junction bases unmatched: 6. The CDR3 has 15 residues. The germline gives CDR1 SGHDT, CDR2 YYEEEE. This CDR3 is CASSYWDRVAGELFF. As DNA, the CDR3 is TGTGCCAGCAGCTACTGGGACAGGGTGGCCGGGGAGCTGTTTTTT.

In its sample, this clonotype was seen many times. The chain is built from TRBV20-1 and TRBJ2-5, with 7 nucleotides matching TRBD1. Trimming at V came to 6 bases and at J to 4 bases, leaving 11 bases not matched to a gene. CDR3 length: 14 residues. Per the germline V gene, CDR1 is DFQATT and CDR2 is SNEGSKA (reference sequence). The CDR3 DNA reads TGCAGTGCCAGAATGCGGACAGGCCGAGAGACCCAGTACTTC. It yields the protein CSARMRTGRETQYF.

This clonotype was recorded a few times. The J gene is TRBJ2-1, the V gene TRBV9, with no clear D. The CDR3 runs 15 residues. Trimming took 4 bases from V and 0 from J, leaving 11 bases between them. Germline CDR1 is SGDLS and CDR2 is YYNGEE. CDR3: CASSSDGSSYNEQFF. The CDR3 DNA sequence: TGTGCCAGCAGCTCCGACGGAAGCTCCTACAATGAGCAGTTCTTC.

The sample holds a few counts of this clonotype. The rearrangement links TRBV6-5 to TRBJ1-2, with no clear D. Looked up from germline, CDR1 is MNHEY and CDR2 is SVGAGI. The V end lost 1 base, the J end lost 7 bases, and 16 bases lay between the germline ends. This CDR3 contains 15 residues. The CDR3 region is CASSYYPETACGYTF. The CDR3, as DNA: TGTGCCAGCAGTTACTACCCGGAGACGGCTTGTGGCTACACCTTC.

J is TRBJ2-2 and V is TRBV7-3; D tentatively fits TRBD1 or TRBD2 (7 bases each). Germline assignment: CDR1 SGHTA and CDR2 FQGTGA. V dropped 5 bases and J dropped 7 bases, with 20 bases sitting between them. The CDR3 totals 16 residues. CDR3 bases: TGTGCCAGCAGCAAAAACCAGGGGGGGCTCGTCGGGGAGCTGTTTTTT. This encodes CASSKNQGGLVGELFF.

This clonotype was counted between two and nine times. The V gene is TRBV5-1, the J gene TRBJ1-2, with 9 bases aligning to TRBD1. Trimming removed 2 bases from V and 5 bases from J; junction bases left unmatched: 7. Germline CDR1 reads SGHRS; CDR2 reads YFSETQ. CDR3 length: 15 residues. The CDR3 is CASSLQGAPSYGYTF. DNA for the CDR3: TGCGCCAGCAGCTTACAGGGGGCACCTTCTTATGGCTACACCTTC. Looking up the rest from reference TRBV5-1 and TRBJ1-2 gives the full variable domain: KAGVTQTPRYLIKTRGQQVTLSCSPISGHRSVSWYQQTPGQGLQFLFEYFSETQRNKGNFPGRFSGRQFSNSRSEMNVSTLELGDSALYLCASSLQGAPSYGYTFGSGTRLTVV.

The chain is built from TRBV7-8 and TRBJ1-4; D is ambiguous. This CDR3 is built from 12 residues. The germline gives CDR1 SGHVS, CDR2 FQNEAQ. The CDR3: CATASTNEKLFF. CDR3 coding DNA: TGTGCTACAGCGTCCACTAATGAAAAACTGTTTTTT.

The V call is TRBV6-2 or TRBV6-3, the J call TRBJ2-1; no clear D gene. The ends were cut back, 3 bases at V and 7 bases at J, with 7 bases in the middle. The CDR3 extends over 12 amino acids. Germline values: CDR1 MNHEY, CDR2 SVGEGT. The CDR3 DNA follows: TGTGCCAGCAGTTATAAGGGTAATGAGCAGTTCTTC. This translates into CASSYKGNEQFF.

The chain links TRBV14 to TRBJ2-5; a possible D gene is TRBD1 (6 bases). The V end lost 6 bases, the J end lost 2 bases, and 10 bases lay between the germline ends. CDR3 length: 13 amino acids. CDR1 is SGHDN, CDR2 FVKESK, per germline. The CDR3 sequence: CASRTTGQETQYF. The CDR3 DNA reads as TGTGCCAGCAGGACGACAGGACAAGAGACCCAGTACTTC.

The J gene is TRBJ1-1, the V gene TRBV25-1, with TRBD1 matching over 7 bases. V gave up 5 bases and J gave up 5 bases; unmatched junction bases: 5. The CDR3 extends over 13 amino acids. Germline V lookup: CDR1 MGHDK, CDR2 SYGVNS. In DNA form, the CDR3 reads TGTGCCAGCAGTAAGGGACAGAGGACTGAAGCTTTCTTT. Translated, it gives CASSKGQRTEAFF.

This clonotype showed up just once. V gene TRBV6-1 combines with J gene TRBJ2-5, with 8 nucleotides matching TRBD1. Per the germline V gene, CDR1 is MNHNS and CDR2 is SASEGT. This CDR3 has 15 amino acids. The V segment lost 7 bases and the J segment 2 bases; nucleotides outside the gene matches: 9. CDR3 protein: CASTPTGAVQETQYF. The CDR3 nucleotides read TGTGCCAGCACCCCGACAGGGGCCGTACAAGAGACCCAGTACTTC.

A remark on this clonotype: The junction shows a germline mismatch at one end, possibly a read error. CDR3 nucleotide sequence: TGCGGTGGGGGAAAGAACCCCGGGGAGCTGTTTTTT. This translates into CGGGKNPGELFF. This chain links TRBV29-1 with TRBJ2-2, with D perhaps given as TRBD1 or TRBD2 (5 bases each). Looked up from germline, CDR1 is SQVTM and CDR2 is ANQGSEA. This CDR3 comprises 12 residues.

This chain uses TRBV3-1 with TRBJ1-5; D gene uncertain. The germline CDR1 and CDR2 sequences are LGHDT and YNNKEL (reference sequence). Trimming took off 0 bases at V and 6 bases at J, with 6 bases between the two ends. The CDR3 consists of 13 residues. The CDR3, as DNA: TGTGCCAGCAGCCAAGATGTAAGTCAGCCCCAGCATTTT. Translating gives CASSQDVSQPQHF.

The chain combines TRBV5-6 with TRBJ2-7, with D unclear. The CDR3 extends over 13 amino acids. Trimming removed 0 bases from V and 4 bases from J, with 8 bases in between. Germline values: CDR1 SGHDT, CDR2 YYEEEE. The CDR3 reads CASSLELEYEQYF. The CDR3 region has the DNA TGTGCCAGCAGCTTGGAGTTGGAGTACGAGCAGTACTTC.

Only a few counts were recorded for this clonotype. The V call is TRBV10-3, the J call TRBJ2-3; 10 bases match TRBD2. The CDR3 has 14 amino acids. Germline V gives CDR1 ENHRY, CDR2 SYGVKD. V shed 11 bases, J shed 3 bases, and the junction held 8 bases outside the gene matches. The CDR3 DNA reads as TGTGCCGCCGAGCGGGGGGGGAGTACAGATACGCAGTATTTT. Its protein product is CAAERGGSTDTQYF.

This rearrangement joins TRBV4-1 to TRBJ1-3; D ambiguous. CDR1 and CDR2 (germline): MGHRA, YSYEKL. The CDR3 totals 15 residues. Trimming removed 0 bases from V and 2 bases from J, with 8 bases in between. CDR3 sequence reads: CASSQETVPGNTIYF. For the CDR3, the DNA is TGCGCCAGCAGCCAAGAAACAGTTCCTGGAAACACCATATATTTT.

The table lists this clonotype with a few counts. The V and J genes are TRBV7-2 and TRBJ1-1, with 10 positions matching TRBD1. The CDR3 is made up of 15 amino acids. With V trimmed by 4 bases and J by 4 bases, 6 bases remained unmatched. In germline, CDR1 is SGHTA, CDR2 FQGNSA. CDR3 loop: CASSSWTGGVTEAFF. CDR3 nucleotide sequence: TGTGCCAGCAGCTCCTGGACAGGGGGAGTCACTGAAGCTTTCTTT.

Ten or more counts support this clonotype. The chain combines TRBV4-1 with TRBJ2-1; the match to TRBD2 covers 11 bases. The ends lost 5 bases at V and 9 bases at J; junction bases unmatched: 9. The CDR3 runs 15 residues. Per germline, CDR1 MGHRA and CDR2 YSYEKL. The chain's CDR3 is CASSYSGGAQGEQFF. In DNA, the CDR3 is TGCGCCAGCAGCTATAGCGGGGGGGCCCAGGGTGAGCAGTTCTTC.

The gene calls are TRBV23-1 and TRBJ2-7; D remains unclear. TRBV23-1 is placed among ORFs of uncertain function. The CDR3 spans 10 residues. V was trimmed by 8 bases and J by 2 bases, leaving 4 bases between them. The CDR3, as DNA: TGCGCCAGCGTTACCTACGAGCAGTACGTC. Amino acid sequence: CASVTYEQYV.

This clonotype has only a few counts. This chain links TRBV7-9 with TRBJ1-2; no reliable D call. CDR1 is SEHNR, CDR2 FQNEAQ, per germline (reference sequence). This CDR3 is 14 amino acids long. Trimming left V 0 bases short and J 2 bases short, with 7 bases between. This CDR3 reads CASSLADHNYGYTF. DNA for the CDR3: TGTGCCAGCAGCTTAGCCGATCACAACTATGGCTACACCTTC.

The sample holds a few counts of this clonotype. V usage is TRBV29-1 and J usage is TRBJ2-5, with a weak D call TRBD2 (6 bases). V was pared by 2 bases and J by 3 bases, with 25 bases between. Germline V gene sequence: CDR1 SQVTM, CDR2 ANQGSEA. The CDR3 totals 18 residues. The CDR3 spells CSVELTSEWLVPEETQYF. The CDR3 DNA is TGCAGCGTTGAACTGACTAGTGAATGGCTTGTACCGGAAGAGACCCAGTACTTC.

This clonotype was observed a few times. The chain uses TRBV7-2 and TRBJ1-2; D is undetermined. The V gene's germline CDR1 is SGHTA and CDR2 FQGNSA. The CDR3 runs to 14 residues. The V and J ends lost 1 base and 4 bases respectively, with 10 bases between them. The CDR3 nucleotides are TGTGCCAGCAGCTTAGGAACAAACCTCTATGGCTACACCTTC. Amino acids: CASSLGTNLYGYTF.

This clonotype has just a few counts. The J gene is TRBJ2-5, the V gene TRBV21-1; the table's D call, TRBD2, has no DNA check behind it. TRBV21-1 constitutes a pseudogene. The CDR3 sequence is 14 residues long. The CDR3 sequence: CASRPGLTAETQYF. The CDR3, as DNA: TGTGCCAGCAGACCGGGACTAACAGCAGAGACCCAGTACTTC.

The V call is TRBV2, the J call TRBJ2-1; the D gene is possibly TRBD1 (6 bases). The CDR3 totals 13 residues. V was pared by 4 bases and J by 13 bases, with 17 bases between. The germline V gene has CDR1 SNHLY and CDR2 FYNNEI. The CDR3: CASSAGQTGSQFF. CDR3 DNA sequence: TGTGCCAGCAGTGCGGGGCAAACAGGGTCTCAGTTCTTC.

This clonotype was found a few times. The gene calls are TRBV12-3 or TRBV12-4 and TRBJ2-1; 11 positions match TRBD2. Trimming removed 1 base from V and 4 bases from J; junction bases left unmatched: 6. There are 17 residues in the CDR3. CDR3 DNA: TGTGCCAGCAGTTTAGAATGGGCTAGCGGGGGGTACAATGAGCAGTTCTTC. It yields the protein CASSLEWASGGYNEQFF.

This clonotype was seen more than once but under ten times. The CDR3 here is CASSGGTGNYGYTF. The CDR3 region has the DNA TGTGCCAGTAGTGGTGGGACAGGGAACTATGGCTACACCTTC. The V and J genes are TRBV19 and TRBJ1-2; 9 bases are shared with TRBD1. The CDR3 runs 14 residues. J lost 2 bases, V lost 5 bases, and 3 bases had no gene match. CDR1 and CDR2 (germline): LNHDA, SQIVND (reference sequence).

In its sample, this clonotype was seen a few times. The rearrangement uses TRBV15 and TRBJ2-2; D may be TRBD1 or TRBD2 (5 bases each). Deletions cut 3 bases from V and 6 bases from J, with 11 bases between. There are 14 residues in the CDR3. Germline V gives CDR1 LNHNV, CDR2 YYDKDF (reference sequence). The CDR3: CATSSLRGSGELFF. As DNA, the CDR3 is TGTGCCACCAGCAGCTTGAGGGGTTCCGGGGAGCTGTTTTTT.